Below are 21 T cell receptor beta chains sequenced from a single sample in a study of T cells in tumors after PD-1 blockade. The table came from immunoSEQ multiplex PCR; TCRdb's copy has only in-frame clones and leaves some out. The data show about 47,000 clones, 75% to 85% seen once. The source was PBMCs, collected before anti-PD-1 treatment. The receptors were sampled from a human donor with basal cell carcinoma.

The CDR3 nucleotides are TGTGCCAGCAGCTCCCCGGGGGGGGCGGTTGTCTATGGCTACACCTTC. Residues: CASSSPGGAVVYGYTF. J is TRBJ1-2 and V is TRBV21-1. TRBV21-1 is termed a pseudogene. CDR3 length: 16 amino acids.

This clone occurred a few times. The rearrangement joins TRBV3-1 (or the pseudogene TRBV3-2) to TRBJ2-2, with a tentative D call TRBD1 (6 bases). The V and J ends lost 0 bases and 3 bases respectively, with 17 bases between them. Germline loops: CDR1 LGHDT, CDR2 YNNKEL (reference sequence). CDR3 length: 18 residues. In nucleotides, the CDR3 is TGTGCCAGCAGCCAAGAACTGAGTGAACAGGGATACACCGGGGAGCTGTTTTTT. Its translation: CASSQELSEQGYTGELFF.

This chain uses TRBV24-1 with TRBJ2-1; 7 bases align to TRBD1. Germline V lookup: CDR1 KGHDR, CDR2 SFDVKD. J was trimmed by 0 bases and V by 3 bases; bases with no gene match: 4. The CDR3 is 16 residues long. DNA for the CDR3: TGTGCCACCAGTGATCAACAGGGGAACTCCTACAATGAGCAGTTCTTC. Its translation is CATSDQQGNSYNEQFF.

This rearrangement joins TRBV3-1 (or the pseudogene TRBV3-2) to TRBJ2-7; a possible D gene is TRBD1 (5 bases). The germline gives CDR1 LGHDT, CDR2 YNNKEL (reference sequence). V gave up 6 bases and J gave up 2 bases, with 14 bases separating them. The CDR3 extends over 14 amino acids. DNA for the CDR3: TGTGCCAGCAGTCACACAGGTCTGGCCTACGAGCAGTACTTC. It codes for CASSHTGLAYEQYF.

The chain recombines TRBV6-6 with TRBJ1-2; 11 nucleotides line up with TRBD1. V shed 6 bases, J shed 11 bases, and the junction held 2 bases outside the gene matches. This CDR3 comprises 11 residues. The germline gives CDR1 MNHNY, CDR2 SVGAGI (reference sequence). The CDR3 is CASRGQGEYTF. The CDR3 region has the DNA TGTGCCAGCAGGGGACAGGGGGAATACACCTTC.

The V call is TRBV5-1, the J call TRBJ2-3, with D unclear. Germline CDR1 reads SGHRS; CDR2 reads YFSETQ. The CDR3 contains 14 residues. V was trimmed by 2 bases and J by 5 bases, leaving 12 bases between them. DNA of the CDR3: TGCGCCAGCAGCTTAGGGCAGGCGAAAGATACGCAGTATTTT. This gives the protein CASSLGQAKDTQYF.

V gene TRBV11-3 combines with J gene TRBJ2-5, with TRBD1 matching over 11 bases. Per germline, CDR1 SGHNT and CDR2 YENEEA. J gave up 5 bases and V 3 bases, and 5 bases lay outside the gene matches. This CDR3 contains 15 residues. CDR3 sequence (DNA): TGTGCCAGCAGCTTTGGGACAGGGGGATGGGAGACCCAGTACTTC. Amino acid sequence: CASSFGTGGWETQYF.

In this sample, this clone turned up once. This rearrangement joins TRBV5-6 to TRBJ1-4; D may be TRBD1 (5 bases). The germline CDR1 and CDR2 sequences are SGHDT and YYEEEE. V lost 6 bases, J lost 8 bases, and 14 bases lay in between. CDR3 size: 13 residues. The CDR3 loop reads CASKGRVKEKLFF. The CDR3, as DNA: TGTGCCAGCAAGGGCAGGGTTAAGGAAAAACTGTTTTTT. The full variable domain, completed using reference TRBV5-6 and TRBJ1-4, is DAGVTQSPTHLIKTRGQQVTLRCSPKSGHDTVSWYQQALGQGPQFIFQYYEEEERQRGNFPDRFSGHQFPNYSSELNVNALLLGDSALYLCASKGRVKEKLFFGSGTQLSVL.

The chain links TRBV27 to TRBJ1-1; maybe TRBD1 (6 bases). This CDR3 comprises 13 residues. The V gene's germline CDR1 is MNHEY and CDR2 SMNVEV (reference sequence). The V end was cut by 0 bases, the J end by 10 bases, with 12 bases between. The CDR3 here is CASSLSKGVRAFF. CDR3 DNA sequence: TGTGCCAGCAGTTTATCGAAGGGGGTACGAGCTTTCTTT.

V usage is TRBV7-3 and J usage is TRBJ2-1; 10 positions agree with TRBD1. Germline CDR1 and CDR2: SGHTA and FQGTGA. The V gene end was trimmed by 5 bases and the J gene end by 11 bases; junction bases not matched to a gene: 9. The CDR3 covers 14 residues. CDR3 DNA sequence: TGTGCCAGCAGCCCCCTGACAGGGGGCGGTAAGCAGTTCTTC. Its protein product is CASSPLTGGGKQFF.

J is TRBJ1-1 and V is TRBV5-1; no firm D call. V lost 1 base and J 6 bases, leaving 10 bases between the germline ends. The CDR3 covers 13 residues. Germline CDR1 reads SGHRS; CDR2 reads YFSETQ. CDR3 region: CASSLQSEAEAFF. CDR3 sequence (DNA): TGCGCCAGCAGCTTGCAATCTGAGGCTGAAGCTTTCTTT.

The gene calls are TRBV1 and TRBJ1-4; TRBD1 is the table's D call and was not checked against the DNA. TRBV1 is deemed a pseudogene. This CDR3 is built from 15 residues. The CDR3: CTSSQDAGTNEKLFF. DNA of the CDR3: TGCACCAGCAGCCAAGATGCAGGGACTAATGAAAAACTGTTTTTT.

In its sample, this clone ranks as medium-sized. The same CDR3 also results from other DNA sequences found in this sample. The chain has TRBV10-1 and TRBJ1-1; a weak D match, TRBD1 (6 bases). V was cut by 0 bases and J by 1 base, with 6 bases left in between. This CDR3 contains 14 residues. Looked up from germline, CDR1 is WNHNN and CDR2 is SYGVQD (reference sequence). The DNA of the CDR3 is TGCGCCAGCAGTGAGTCGACAGGGAACACTGAAGCTTTCTTT. It is translated as CASSESTGNTEAFF.

This chain uses TRBV27 with TRBJ2-7; D possibly corresponds to TRBD2 (6 bases). Per germline, CDR1 MNHEY and CDR2 SMNVEV (reference sequence). There are 15 residues in the CDR3. The V end was cut by 4 bases, the J end by 0 bases, with 13 bases between. In DNA form, the CDR3 reads TGTGCCAGCAGTTCCGCCTTCGGGGGCTCCTACGAGCAGTACTTC. Protein: CASSSAFGGSYEQYF.

This sequence joins TRBV7-6 and TRBJ1-5; unclear D gene. Per germline, CDR1 SGHVS and CDR2 FNYEAQ. The CDR3 extends over 17 amino acids. The germline V and J ends were trimmed by 1 base and 4 bases, with 17 bases remaining between them. The CDR3, as DNA: TGTGCCAGCAGCTTAGGGTCCGTGGCAGTCCCTAATCAGCCCCAGCATTTT. It is translated as CASSLGSVAVPNQPQHF.

The chain links TRBV5-4 to TRBJ2-3, with D perhaps TRBD2 (7 bases). The ends were cut back, 4 bases at V and 6 bases at J, with 27 bases in the middle. Germline assignment: CDR1 SGHNT and CDR2 YYREEE (reference sequence). CDR3 size: 18 residues. CDR3 loop: CASSAPDVGGGPGDTQYF. The CDR3 nucleotides are TGTGCCAGCAGCGCTCCGGACGTCGGCGGGGGCCCAGGGGATACGCAGTATTTT.

The genes are TRBV6-2 or TRBV6-3 and TRBJ1-1; D possibly corresponds to TRBD1 (5 bases). CDR1 and CDR2 (germline): MNHEY, SVGEGT. The CDR3 is 16 amino acids. V lost 0 bases, J lost 2 bases, and 13 bases lay in between. The CDR3 nucleotides are TGTGCCAGCAGTTACTCGATTCAGGGCCGAAACACTGAAGCTTTCTTT. It translates to CASSYSIQGRNTEAFF.

This clone has only one observation. The gene calls are TRBV28 and TRBJ2-5, with TRBD1 matching over 9 bases. The CDR3 runs 16 residues. Germline V gene sequence: CDR1 MDHEN, CDR2 SYDVKM. V dropped 6 bases and J dropped 5; count of bases not matched to a gene: 13. The CDR3: CASSPPDRGRGETQYF. CDR3 sequence (DNA): TGTGCCAGCAGCCCCCCCGACAGGGGGAGAGGGGAGACCCAGTACTTC. The whole variable domain, remainder taken from reference TRBV28 and TRBJ2-5, is DVKVTQSSRYLVKRTGEKVFLECVQDMDHENMFWYRQDPGLGLRLIYFSYDVKMKEKGDIPEGYSVSREKKERFSLILESASTNQTSMYLCASSPPDRGRGETQYFGPGTRLLVL.

This chain uses TRBV19 with TRBJ1-1, with 9 bases lining up with TRBD1. Germline V CDR1 and CDR2: LNHDA, SQIVND (reference sequence). Trimming cost V 5 bases and J 1 base; bases outside gene matches: 5. The CDR3 has 15 residues. The CDR3 region has the DNA TGTGCCAGTAGTGTGACGGACAGGGGGAACACTGAAGCTTTCTTT. Protein product: CASSVTDRGNTEAFF.

The rearrangement links TRBV28 to TRBJ2-5; 8 bases are shared with TRBD1. The CDR3 is made up of 13 amino acids. V shed 4 bases and J 4 bases; nucleotides not matched to a gene: 2. Germline lookup yields CDR1 MDHEN and CDR2 SYDVKM. The CDR3 is CASSWDRLETQYF. CDR3 nucleotides: TGTGCCAGCAGTTGGGACAGGTTAGAGACCCAGTACTTC. Supplemented by reference TRBV28 and TRBJ2-5, the full variable domain reads DVKVTQSSRYLVKRTGEKVFLECVQDMDHENMFWYRQDPGLGLRLIYFSYDVKMKEKGDIPEGYSVSREKKERFSLILESASTNQTSMYLCASSWDRLETQYFGPGTRLLVL.

The chain joins TRBV28 to TRBJ1-1; D unclear. The CDR3 runs to 12 residues. Germline CDR1 MDHEN, CDR2 SYDVKM. Trimming pared 6 bases from V and 12 bases from J, leaving 17 bases between. The CDR3 protein is CASRSGPSVSFF. CDR3 bases: TGTGCCAGCAGATCAGGCCCCTCTGTTTCTTTCTTT. The full variable domain, in which reference TRBV28 and TRBJ1-1 provide the parts outside the CDR3, is DVKVTQSSRYLVKRTGEKVFLECVQDMDHENMFWYRQDPGLGLRLIYFSYDVKMKEKGDIPEGYSVSREKKERFSLILESASTNQTSMYLCASRSGPSVSFFGQGTRLTVV.